This TCR beta chain was recovered during a study of T cell responses to AZD1222 COVID-19 vaccine (dated by TCRdb to the early 2020s). As for the study more broadly: A total of about 250 trial participants underwent TCR sequencing, of whom under 220 had received two doses of AZD1222 and roughly 26 had received two doses of the MenACWY control vaccine. Enrollment into the trials was organized by age into subgroups of 18-55, 56-69 and 70-plus years, and those subgroups contained approximately 150, 30 and 60 TCR-sequenced participants, respectively.

A note on this clone: Which antigen it targets is not known. The record has no base qualities; no much larger clone is one base away.

The time point label for this specimen denotes: about 28 days (+/-7) after the second vaccine dose. AZD1222 recipients whose second dose came at about 4 weeks and those whose second dose came at about 12 weeks were combined into one group, since spike-specific TCR depth and breadth did not differ between the two schedules. The vaccinee samples were drawn from two UK trials, COV001 and COV002, one of which was a single-blind randomized controlled phase 2/3 trial testing AZD1222 (ChAdOx1 nCoV-19) in healthy adults. For TCRbeta chain sequencing, PBMC samples were collected from trial participants at day 0 and at day 28 after the second dose. Broader findings and caveats from the paper: Participants were mostly white British, with more females than males. The authors suggested clonal diversity may have been underestimated. Epitopes outside the regions mutated in the B.1.351 and B.1.1.7 variants were reportedly recognized by nearly half of the unique spike-specific TCRs. The 56-69-year group was small, and its depth increase did not reach significance, likely because of low power. Because no day 14 peak-response samples were available, repertoires were characterized only after the peak T cell response. Vaccine-associated CD4 TCRs spanned the whole spike protein, with dominant responses in regions 160-218 and 743-854. Spike-specific TCR breadth and depth rose significantly after two AZD1222 doses compared with day 0 and with MenACWY recipients. Only a handful of AZD1222 recipients were SARS-CoV-2 seropositive at baseline, limiting conclusions about previously exposed vaccinees.

From its cysteine to its phenylalanine, the CDR3 spans 14 amino acids. Just the 42-base CDR3 DNA is kept, in frame starting at base 1. Looking up the germline V gene yields CDR1 SGDLS and CDR2 YYNGEE. Trimmed from V: 0 bases; trimmed from J: 2 bases; junction bases lacking a gene match: 1. The CDR3 regions of human TCRbeta chains were analyzed by immunosequencing. On the authors' methods: TCRs in the repertoires were compared against a reference library of SARS-CoV-2-specific TCRs that had been generated with the MIRA antigen-specificity platform. Breadth was defined as the fraction of unique TCRs that were SARS-CoV-2-associated. Depth was defined as the fraction of total T cells that were SARS-CoV-2-associated. Using the MIRA data, each spike-specific TCR was assigned both to the spike region to which the TCR was reactive and to a CD4 or CD8 class. Log10-transformed breadth and depth values were compared by one-way ANOVA with Sidak's multiple comparisons tests. In TCRdb, the immuneACCESS table is reduced to in-frame sequences with V and J assigned. These tables do not hold every clone; where another copy was compared, an unresolved V gene accounts for under half, and the others remain unexplained. V and J calls and clone size follow that table, whereas D and trimming were derived from the DNA. This sample holds roughly 170,000 clones; 85% to 95% were observed only once. Clones ranked in the top ten supply 1.6% of the sample.

The sequenced sample was peripheral blood, obtained 28 days after the second AZD1222 dose. This TCR was recovered from an adult who received the AZD1222 COVID-19 vaccine. The V and J genes are TRBV9 and TRBJ2-5, and 7 junction bases match TRBD2. The CDR3 here reads CASSVEAGQETQYF. The DNA sequence is as follows: TGTGCCAGCAGCGTAGAAGCGGGACAAGAGACCCAGTACTTC.